This T cell receptor beta chain was observed in a study of Graves' ophthalmopathy and Graves' hyperthyroidism (dated by TCRdb to between 2018 and 2020). A note on the overall study: Peripheral blood was collected before any treatment was given, at the time of initial diagnosis. After sampling, hyperthyroidism patients received methimazole starting at 30 mg daily, and ophthalmopathy patients received high-dose intravenous methylprednisolone. In roughly 6 hyperthyroidism patients, the T-cell repertoire of thyroid tissue was compared with the T-cell repertoire of blood. In total, approximately 130 blood samples were TCR-sequenced: approximately 40 ophthalmopathy, 75 hyperthyroidism and roughly 17 hyperthyroidism-to-ophthalmopathy patients. To tell Graves' ophthalmopathy apart from Graves' hyperthyroidism, and to predict which patients would progress to ophthalmopathy, the study relied on TCR beta repertoire signatures. For independent validation, a separate cohort was made up of 18 to 20 hyperthyroidism patients plus 17 patients who later progressed from hyperthyroidism to ophthalmopathy. A discovery set of about a hundred patients (43 ophthalmopathy, about 58 stable hyperthyroidism) was enrolled to explore V-J signatures distinguishing ophthalmopathy from hyperthyroidism. The full study reports these points: Most of the expanded thyroid clonotypes with a frequency above 0.001 were also detected in blood, and it was suggested that the thyroid immune response may be reflected by blood repertoires. No statistical method was used to set the sample size in advance, and the investigators knew which group each participant was assigned to. In validation, the model predicted ophthalmopathy progression with nearly 71% sensitivity and 72.22% specificity; roughly 12 predicted patients were CT-confirmed with GO in a median of around 6 months. Ophthalmopathy was separated from stable hyperthyroidism by the 13-signature model with roughly 90% sensitivity and about 81% specificity in cross-validation and with 80%/75% in the test set.

For repertoire sequencing, the TCR beta CDR3 regions were amplified from RNA transcripts. The first round was an RT-PCR using HTBI primers with the Qiagen OneStep RT-PCR kit, and this first round was followed by a second-round multiplex PCR, then size selection and purification. The libraries underwent paired-end sequencing with 100 bp reads on an Illumina HiSeq2000. Under the source paper's analysis protocol: SOAPnuke was used for read processing, and reads with adapters, uncalled bases, a mean Phred below 15, or no exact constant-primer or identifier match were discarded. High-quality paired reads were merged with COPE v1.2.5. Each unique nucleotide sequence was defined as a clonotype, and clonotypes were aligned to IMGT TRB V, D and J references with MiTCR v1.1. The analysis was limited to V-J combinations with a frequency above 0.0001, which together covered 99.2% of repertoires. A TCR clonal expansion and chaos score per V-J combination was defined as the ratio of F50 clonal expansion to chaos observed in the TCRdist matrix. Features were reduced by Welch's t-statistics and random forest to around 14 V-J combinations, which fed a naive Bayes classifier. The similarity between thyroid and blood repertoires was quantified using the Morisita-Horn index. In TCRdb, the public reads were trimmed at Q25 with fastp and aligned with MiXCR, with productive beta chains retained. Under each unique CDR3 protein, matching rows form one entry showing the most common genes and DNA. These V and J calls rely on TCRdb rather than the paper's analysis. In all, the sample holds 650,000 to 800,000 distinct CDR3 sequences, and roughly two fifths of those were seen once. The ten largest make up 3.3% of the sample.

In the case of this clonotype: The antigen this receptor binds is unknown. Nothing much larger sits one base from this clone, and base qualities are not available.

A distance of 27 bases separates the germline ends of V and J, which lose 6 bases and 4 bases respectively. There are 18 amino acids in the CDR3, from cysteine to phenylalanine inclusive. CDR3 DNA is the only sequence kept; it has 54 bases, read in frame from the first base. The ophthalmopathy patients had moderately to severely active disease, with a Clinical Activity Score of 3 or higher, a NOSPECS grade of 4 or higher, and a disease duration of less than 3 months. Patients were excluded if they had other autoimmune diseases, uncontrolled infections, pregnancy or lactation. Clinical symptoms, serum thyroxine, TRAb, thyroid ultrasound and orbital computed tomography formed the basis of the diagnosis. Ficoll-Paque density gradient centrifugation was used to isolate PBMCs from 8.5 to 10 ml of fresh peripheral blood. Total RNA was extracted using Trizol reagent, and RNA quality was checked on an Agilent 2100 Bioanalyzer.

The material sequenced was peripheral blood. The sequence joins TRBV12-3 or TRBV12-4 to TRBJ1-1, with a weak D call of TRBD1 (5 bases match). This clonotype was obtained from an adult man with Graves' ophthalmopathy. The CDR3 in this case is CASRLIPLAGLWVTEAFF. Read as DNA, the sequence is TGTGCCAGCAGGTTAATCCCCCTCGCAGGGCTCTGGGTCACTGAAGCTTTCTTT.